Each of the 9 T cell receptor beta chains below was sequenced from the same sample in a study of blood T cell repertoires in COVID-19. Assay: immunoSEQ multiplex PCR; the TCRdb copy retains only in-frame clones and omits some. The sample lists 200,000 or so clones, under 90% occurring once. What was sequenced was peripheral blood. The receptors were gathered from a man aged 60 to 75 who had recovered from COVID-19.

CDR3 residues: CASSRQNDQPQHF. The CDR3 DNA is TGCGCCAGCAGCCGGCAGAATGATCAGCCCCAGCATTTT. The chain combines TRBV4-1 with TRBJ1-5; no clear D gene. The CDR3 extends over 13 amino acids. V gave up 4 bases and J gave up 5 bases, with 9 bases separating them. The germline V gene has CDR1 MGHRA and CDR2 YSYEKL.

The DNA of the CDR3 is TGTGCCAGCAGCTTAGCGTCGGGGACAGGGTTCTACGAGCAGTACTTC. Its protein is CASSLASGTGFYEQYF. The chain combines TRBV7-2 with TRBJ2-7, with 9 bases that match TRBD1. The CDR3 has 16 amino acids. The V gene end was trimmed by 0 bases and the J gene end by 3 bases; junction bases not matched to a gene: 6. CDR1 SGHTA and CDR2 FQGNSA come from the germline V gene.

This clone is a singleton in its sample. The chain is built from TRBV7-6 and TRBJ2-5; 10 nucleotides line up with TRBD1. With V trimmed by 1 base and J by 4 bases, 3 bases remained unmatched. Per germline, CDR1 SGHVS and CDR2 FNYEAQ. CDR3 length equals 15 residues. CDR3 in DNA: TGTGCCAGCAGCTTAGGGACAGGGGGGCCAGAGACCCAGTACTTC. Its protein product is CASSLGTGGPETQYF.

The chain has TRBV5-1 and TRBJ2-7, with 9 bases lining up with TRBD1. CDR1 is SGHRS, CDR2 YFSETQ, per germline. The V and J ends lost 0 bases and 6 bases, in that order; junction bases with no gene match: 7. The CDR3 length is 15 residues. CDR3 loop: CASSLVGTGTFEQYF. The CDR3 coding sequence is TGCGCCAGCAGCTTGGTAGGGACAGGGACATTCGAGCAGTACTTC.

V is TRBV28 and J is TRBJ1-1; TRBD1 aligns across 7 bases. The CDR3 runs to 12 residues. V shed 8 bases, J shed 6 bases, and the junction held 6 bases outside the gene matches. Germline V gene lookup returns CDR1 MDHEN and CDR2 SYDVKM. The DNA for the CDR3 is TGTGCCAGCCAGGGGGTGTTAGCTGAAGCTTTCTTT. Protein sequence: CASQGVLAEAFF.

This sequence joins TRBV12-5 and TRBJ1-4; the match to TRBD1 covers 11 bases. CDR1 is LGHNT, CDR2 FRNRAP, per germline. Trimming removed 6 bases from V and 8 bases from J; junction bases left unmatched: 8. The CDR3 runs 15 residues. The CDR3 DNA reads as TGTGCTAGTGGCTCCTTGGACAGGGGGCCCGAAAAACTGTTTTTT. Residues: CASGSLDRGPEKLFF.

V usage is TRBV19 and J usage is TRBJ2-3; D possibly corresponds to TRBD2 (6 bases). Looked up from germline, CDR1 is LNHDA and CDR2 is SQIVND (reference sequence). Trimming took 6 bases from V and 5 from J, leaving 18 bases between them. CDR3 length: 15 residues. In DNA form, the CDR3 reads TGTGCCAGTAGCCGGCGGACGGGAGAGAGAGATACGCAGTATTTT. Protein sequence: CASSRRTGERDTQYF.

This chain joins TRBV12-3 or TRBV12-4 and TRBJ2-7, with a weak D call TRBD1 (5 bases). V was shortened by 5 bases and J by 3 bases, with 8 bases between the two germline ends. CDR3 length equals 12 residues. In nucleotides, the CDR3 is TGTGCCAGCAGTCTACAGGACTACGAGCAGTACTTC. Its protein product is CASSLQDYEQYF.

The chain is built from TRBV28 and TRBJ2-7; a possible D gene is TRBD1 (5 bases). The V end was cut by 7 bases, the J end by 2 bases, with 9 bases between. CDR3 length equals 12 residues. Germline CDR1 MDHEN, CDR2 SYDVKM. CDR3 amino acids: CASKGLPYEQYF. CDR3 DNA sequence: TGTGCCAGCAAGGGGTTACCCTACGAGCAGTACTTC.